This T cell receptor beta chain was sequenced during a study of blood T cell repertoires in COVID-19. Study in general: Samples came from the United States, Italy and Spain, spanning acute and convalescent COVID-19. T cells, B-cell-depleted T cells, or PBMCs supplied cDNA or gDNA.

Trimming removed 1 base from V and 1 base from J, with 8 bases in between. Germline lookup yields CDR1 KGHDR and CDR2 SFDVKD. This CDR3 spans 15 amino acids. Original handling: Using reference gene primer amplification, nucleated cell counts were estimated. Clones were sequenced by immunoSEQ multiplex PCR, and TCRdb holds only the in-frame ones, with some missing. Clonal size and the V and J genes are those of that table, whereas D and trimming came from the DNA. The sample records some 250,000 clones, 70% to 90% being singletons. The rearrangement links TRBV24-1 to TRBJ2-3; D possibly corresponds to TRBD1 (5 bases). The sequenced sample was peripheral blood. The receptor was isolated from a woman aged 40 to 49 who had recovered from COVID-19. CDR3 sequence (DNA): TGTGCCACCAGTGATTTAGGGGTTGGCACAGATACGCAGTATTTT. Residues: CATSDLGVGTDTQYF.